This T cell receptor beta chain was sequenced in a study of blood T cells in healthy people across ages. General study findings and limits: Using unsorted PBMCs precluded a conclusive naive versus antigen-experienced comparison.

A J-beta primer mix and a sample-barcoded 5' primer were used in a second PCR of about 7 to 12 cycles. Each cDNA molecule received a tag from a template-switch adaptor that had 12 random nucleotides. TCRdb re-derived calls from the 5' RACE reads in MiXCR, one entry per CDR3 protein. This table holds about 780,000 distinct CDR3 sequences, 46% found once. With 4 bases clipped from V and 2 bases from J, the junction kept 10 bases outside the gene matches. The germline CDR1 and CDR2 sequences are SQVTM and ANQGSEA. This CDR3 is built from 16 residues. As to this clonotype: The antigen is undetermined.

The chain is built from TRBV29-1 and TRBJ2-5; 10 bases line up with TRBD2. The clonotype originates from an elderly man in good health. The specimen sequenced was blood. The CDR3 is CSVAGLAERVQETQYF. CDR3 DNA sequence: TGCAGCGTTGCTGGACTAGCGGAGCGGGTACAAGAGACCCAGTACTTC.